Presented here are 31 T cell receptor beta chains from one specimen sequenced in a study of molecular identifiers for immune sequencing clone quantification. TCRdb reprocessed the PCR reads with MiXCR, giving one entry per CDR3 protein. The data show nearly 650,000 distinct CDR3 sequences, about 25% seen once. The sample comprised naive CD8+ T cells from blood, with Jurkat cell RNA spiked in. As to subset: FACS-sorted CD8+CD4-CCR7+CD45RA+ naive T cells. These receptors were taken from a human donor in good health. Some libraries in this study had Jurkat cell RNA spiked in.

The V gene is TRBV4-3, the J gene TRBJ2-1; a possible D gene is TRBD1 (7 bases). Germline V gene data show CDR1 as LGHNA and CDR2 as YSLEER. With 1 base removed from V and 10 bases from J, the gap between germline ends came to 11 bases. The length of the CDR3 is 13 residues. This CDR3 reads CASSQGRGLEQFF. CDR3 sequence (DNA): TGCGCCAGCAGCCAAGGGAGGGGGCTCGAGCAGTTCTTC.

This clonotype was observed at least ten times. The rearrangement joins TRBV4-1 to TRBJ1-5; D is undetermined. In germline, CDR1 is MGHRA, CDR2 YSYEKL. Trimming left V 2 bases short and J 0 bases short, with 8 bases between. The CDR3 covers 15 residues. In nucleotides, the CDR3 is TGCGCCAGCAGCCAACTAGGGTCTAGCAATCAGCCCCAGCATTTT. Translating it yields CASSQLGSSNQPQHF.

The chain links TRBV19 to TRBJ2-7; 11 bases match TRBD1. The CDR3 consists of 14 residues. Looked up from germline, CDR1 is LNHDA and CDR2 is SQIVND (reference sequence). V lost 4 bases, J lost 7 bases, and 6 bases stayed unmatched. The CDR3 loop is CASSTGQGAQEQYF. The CDR3 DNA sequence: TGTGCCAGTAGTACCGGACAGGGGGCGCAAGAGCAGTACTTC.

This clonotype was seen a handful of times. The chain joins TRBV12-3 or TRBV12-4 to TRBJ1-5; the D is unclear. V gave up 5 bases and J gave up 0 bases, with 11 bases separating them. This CDR3 has 15 residues. The CDR3 loop reads CASSPSGYSNQPQHF. CDR3 sequence (DNA): TGTGCCAGCAGTCCTAGTGGGTATAGCAATCAGCCCCAGCATTTT.

This chain uses TRBV4-3 with TRBJ1-2; tentative D call: TRBD1 (5 bases). Trimming removed 0 bases at V and 4 bases at J, with 18 bases between. CDR3 length: 17 residues. Germline CDR1 is LGHNA and CDR2 is YSLEER. CDR3 amino acids: CASSQDRGRLPIYGYTF. The CDR3 DNA reads TGCGCCAGCAGCCAAGATCGGGGACGGCTGCCAATCTATGGCTACACCTTC.

The chain has TRBV4-3 and TRBJ1-2, with D perhaps TRBD1 (5 bases). Trimming removed 0 bases from V and 1 base from J, with 9 bases in between. This CDR3 is built from 15 residues. Germline V CDR1 and CDR2: LGHNA, YSLEER. CDR3 region: CASSQEAQGNYGYTF. The CDR3 DNA reads as TGCGCCAGCAGCCAAGAAGCCCAGGGTAACTATGGCTACACCTTC.

This clonotype appeared many times. This rearrangement joins TRBV6-2 or TRBV6-3 to TRBJ2-3; D not certain. V lost 0 bases, J lost 10 bases, and 5 bases lay in between. The CDR3 loop spans 11 amino acids. Germline V gene lookup returns CDR1 MNHEY and CDR2 SVGEGT. The CDR3 DNA follows: TGTGCCAGCAGTTACTCGGTCTCGCAGTATTTT. It is translated as CASSYSVSQYF.

This clonotype was seen more than once but under ten times. The rearrangement links TRBV19 to TRBJ2-7; maybe TRBD2 (5 bases). This CDR3 is built from 14 residues. The germline V gene has CDR1 LNHDA and CDR2 SQIVND (reference sequence). V was trimmed by 2 bases and J by 0 bases, leaving 8 bases between them. The CDR3 DNA sequence: TGTGCCAGTAGTATATTTGGGAGCTCCTACGAGCAGTACTTC. Translated: CASSIFGSSYEQYF.

The sample holds one count of this clonotype. Because the CDR3 is missing its conserved closing phenylalanine or tryptophan, this is likely a read error. V gene TRBV9 combines with J gene TRBJ2-5; 9 nucleotides match TRBD2. Unmatched junction bases numbered 3, after V lost 8 bases and J lost 1 base. This CDR3 spans 13 amino acids. Germline lookup yields CDR1 SGDLS and CDR2 YYNGEE. This CDR3 is CASGSGSQETQYL. CDR3 bases: TGTGCCAGTGGTAGCGGGAGCCAAGAGACCCAGTACCTC.

The V call is TRBV11-2, the J call TRBJ2-2, with 10 nucleotides matching TRBD2. The CDR3 extends over 16 amino acids. The V segment lost 1 base and the J segment 5 bases; nucleotides outside the gene matches: 4. The germline gives CDR1 SGHAT, CDR2 FQNNGV. The CDR3: CASSLVLAGVTGELFF. The DNA of the CDR3 is TGTGCCAGCAGCTTAGTCCTAGCGGGGGTTACCGGGGAGCTGTTTTTT.

The rearrangement uses TRBV14 and TRBJ1-2; 7 bases are a match to TRBD1. V lost 4 bases to trimming and J lost 0 bases; unmatched junction nucleotides: 5. Germline V gives CDR1 SGHDN, CDR2 FVKESK. This CDR3 has 15 residues. CDR3 nucleotides: TGTGCCAGCAGCCTAGGGGACAGAACTAACTATGGCTACACCTTC. The encoded protein is CASSLGDRTNYGYTF.

The V gene is TRBV6-5, the J gene TRBJ2-7, with TRBD1 identical over 11 bases. Germline V CDR1 and CDR2: MNHEY, SVGAGI. The V and J ends lost 6 bases and 1 base, in that order; junction bases with no gene match: 17. This CDR3 region has 19 residues. The CDR3 coding sequence is TGTGCCAGCAGAGTTATGATCCCGGGACAGGGGGTCCTTTCCTACGAGCAGTACTTC. Protein: CASRVMIPGQGVLSYEQYF.

This clonotype appeared a few times. The chain recombines TRBV6-2 or TRBV6-3 with TRBJ2-3, with 14 bases that match TRBD2. The CDR3 has 22 amino acids. Looked up from germline, CDR1 is MNHEY and CDR2 is SVGEGT. After removal of 2 bases from V and 1 base from J, the junction contained 17 bases not matched to a gene. The CDR3 DNA reads as TGTGCCAGCAGTTACCCCCCCGGGACTAGCGGGAGAGATATTACTCGCACAGATACGCAGTATTTT. Protein product: CASSYPPGTSGRDITRTDTQYF.

As concerns this clonotype: A much bigger clone sits one base away, suggesting this may be a read error. The chain employs TRBV20-1 and TRBJ2-7; 8 positions agree with TRBD2. The CDR3 runs to 17 residues. Per germline, CDR1 DFQATT and CDR2 SNEGSKA (reference sequence). Trimming cost V 2 bases and J 0 bases; bases outside gene matches: 12. DNA for the CDR3: TGCAGTGCTAGAAAACCCCTCGGCGGGAGGACCTCCTACGAGCAGTACTTC. It is translated as CSARKPLGGRTSYEQYF.

Comment on this clonotype: The conserved phenylalanine or tryptophan is not found at the CDR3 terminus, so this likely reflects a read error. V usage is TRBV7-8 and J usage is TRBJ2-1; 9 nucleotides agree with TRBD2. The germline V gene encodes CDR1 SGHVS and CDR2 FQNEAQ. The CDR3 is made up of 17 amino acids. V dropped 1 base and J dropped 7; count of bases not matched to a gene: 11. This CDR3 reads CASSLGGLAPRSNEQFI. CDR3 in DNA: TGTGCCAGCAGCTTAGGCGGACTAGCGCCCCGATCGAATGAGCAGTTCATC.

Concerning this clonotype itself: A read error may explain this, as a much larger clone is one base away. The chain joins TRBV4-2 to TRBJ2-2; 16 bases line up with TRBD2. CDR1 and CDR2 (germline): LGHNA, YNFKEQ. The CDR3 has 20 amino acids. The CDR3 nucleotides are TGTGACAGCAGCCAAGCCGGGACTAGCGGGAGGGCCAAGATTACCGGGGAGCTGTTTTTT. It encodes CDSSQAGTSGRAKITGELFF.

The rearrangement joins TRBV6-6 to TRBJ1-4; D is unresolved. The germline gives CDR1 MNHNY, CDR2 SVGAGI (reference sequence). Trimming left V 5 bases short and J 3 bases short, with 4 bases between. The CDR3 totals 12 residues. CDR3 in DNA: TGTGCCAGCAGTGAATCTAATGAAAAACTGTTTTTT. Residues: CASSESNEKLFF.

The chain combines TRBV20-1 with TRBJ2-7; TRBD1 is a possible D gene (5 bases). The CDR3 runs 17 residues. V was clipped by 2 bases and J by 0 bases, with 20 bases between them. Germline V gene sequence: CDR1 DFQATT, CDR2 SNEGSKA (reference sequence). The CDR3: CSARKGASTAYSYEQYF. The CDR3 region has the DNA TGCAGTGCTAGAAAAGGGGCCTCCACCGCGTACTCCTACGAGCAGTACTTC.

This clonotype was observed at least ten times. The chain combines TRBV15 with TRBJ1-5, with D unresolved. V was trimmed by 0 bases and J by 1 base, leaving 7 bases between them. The CDR3 spans 15 residues. Germline assignment: CDR1 LNHNV and CDR2 YYDKDF (reference sequence). Here the CDR3 reads CATSRDLGSNQPQHF. The CDR3 nucleotides read TGTGCCACCAGCAGAGATCTCGGCAGCAATCAGCCCCAGCATTTT.

The chain carries TRBV19 and TRBJ1-2; D remains unclear. Per germline, CDR1 LNHDA and CDR2 SQIVND (reference sequence). This CDR3 has 14 residues. The V and J ends lost 1 base and 3 bases respectively, with 9 bases between them. The CDR3 spells CASSIVPEDYGYTF. The CDR3 DNA reads as TGTGCCAGTAGTATAGTTCCAGAGGACTATGGCTACACCTTC.

Turning to this clonotype: A much larger clone lies one base from this, so it may be a read error. The chain has TRBV27 and TRBJ2-6; D perhaps matches TRBD1 (6 bases). V shed 6 bases and J shed 3 bases, with 12 bases lying between them. Germline assignment: CDR1 MNHEY and CDR2 SMNVEV (reference sequence). There are 15 residues in the CDR3. The DNA for the CDR3 is TGTGCCAGCAGCCTCAGGGGAGATGGGGCCAACGTCCTGACTTTC. Encoded protein: CASSLRGDGANVLTF.

The chain carries TRBV7-8 and TRBJ2-7; 8 bases match TRBD1. V lost 7 bases to trimming and J lost 6 bases; unmatched junction nucleotides: 5. Germline lookup yields CDR1 SGHVS and CDR2 FQNEAQ. There are 12 residues in the CDR3. The CDR3 loop reads CASTEQGGEQYF. CDR3 nucleotides: TGTGCCAGCACCGAACAGGGGGGCGAGCAGTACTTC.

This clonotype has more than one count but fewer than ten. This chain uses TRBV28 with TRBJ1-1, with TRBD1 matching 7 bases. Germline CDR1 MDHEN, CDR2 SYDVKM. Trimming at V came to 6 bases and at J to 3 bases, leaving 4 bases not matched to a gene. This CDR3 is 13 amino acids long. The CDR3 here is CASRKQGYTEAFF. The CDR3, as DNA: TGTGCCAGCAGAAAACAGGGGTACACTGAAGCTTTCTTT.

The rearrangement joins TRBV30 to TRBJ1-5; D may be TRBD1 (6 bases). Germline V gene data show CDR1 as GTSNPN and CDR2 as SVGIG (reference sequence). The CDR3 has 15 residues. The V end was cut by 5 bases, the J end by 0 bases, with 14 bases between. CDR3 DNA sequence: TGTGCCTGGTCTGGGGGCGCGAATAGCAATCAGCCCCAGCATTTT. Translation: CAWSGGANSNQPQHF.

Of note for this clonotype: Since a much larger clone is just one base distant, this may be a read error. Likely a read error: the CDR3 ends without its conserved phenylalanine or tryptophan. The J gene is TRBJ1-2, the V gene TRBV4-3; TRBD1 aligns across 7 bases. J was trimmed by 4 bases and V by 6 bases; bases with no gene match: 11. Germline loops: CDR1 LGHNA, CDR2 YSLEER. CDR3 length: 15 amino acids. CDR3 residues: CASSPNRGSVYGYTL. The CDR3 coding sequence is TGCGCCAGCAGTCCGAACAGGGGTTCGGTCTATGGCTACACCCTC.

Points on this clonotype: A much larger clone differs from this one at a single base, so this may be a read error. This is likely a read error, given that the CDR3 carries no conserved phenylalanine or tryptophan at its end. J is TRBJ2-2 and V is TRBV12-3 or TRBV12-4; D is unclear. The CDR3 is 13 amino acids. Trimming pared 3 bases from V and 4 bases from J, leaving 6 bases between. CDR3 DNA sequence: TGTGCCAGCAGTTTTACCAGCACCGGGGAGCTGTTTTCT. Its translation is CASSFTSTGELFS.

For this clonotype: A read error is possible here, since a much larger clone lies one base away. The gene calls are TRBV5-1 and TRBJ2-7, with 9 nucleotides matching TRBD1. The length of the CDR3 is 17 residues. With 1 base clipped from V and 0 bases from J, the junction kept 8 bases outside the gene matches. Germline CDR1 reads SGHRS; CDR2 reads YFSETQ. CDR3 sequence (DNA): TGCGCCAGCAGCTTGAGTCACGGACAGGGGAGCTCCTACGAGCAGTACTTC. Its translation: CASSLSHGQGSSYEQYF. The full variable domain, its missing parts supplied by reference TRBV5-1 and TRBJ2-7, is KAGVTQTPRYLIKTRGQQVTLSCSPISGHRSVSWYQQTPGQGLQFLFEYFSETQRNKGNFPGRFSGRQFSNSRSEMNVSTLELGDSALYLCASSLSHGQGSSYEQYFGPGTRLTVT.

This clonotype was found a few times. The chain couples TRBV27 to TRBJ2-1; possibly TRBD1 for D (5 bases). The length of the CDR3 is 18 residues. Germline CDR1 is MNHEY and CDR2 is SMNVEV (reference sequence). V was pared by 5 bases and J by 0 bases, with 20 bases between. The CDR3 loop is CASSVISRARSSYNEQFF. CDR3 sequence (DNA): TGTGCCAGCAGTGTAATATCCAGGGCCAGAAGCTCCTACAATGAGCAGTTCTTC.

In this sample, this clonotype turned up once. A read error may explain this, as a much larger clone is one base away. V and J are TRBV29-1 and TRBJ2-7; TRBD1 is a possible D gene (6 bases). The CDR3 loop spans 13 amino acids. Germline CDR1 reads SQVTM; CDR2 reads ANQGSEA. The CDR3 nucleotides read TGCAGCGTTCCCGGGACACGACCCTACAAGCAGTACTTC. It specifies CSVPGTRPYKQYF.

As to this clonotype: Its ends do not fully match the called genes, so a read error is possible. The rearrangement links TRBV9 to TRBJ2-1; TRBD2 is a possible D gene (5 bases). Germline V CDR1 and CDR2: SGDLS, YYNGEE. This CDR3 contains 15 residues. In DNA, the CDR3 is TGTGCCAGCAGACGGGATGGAAGCTCCTACGATGAGCAGTTCTTC. It is translated as CASRRDGSSYDEQFF.

The V call is TRBV2, the J call TRBJ1-1; D is possibly TRBD1 (6 bases). The CDR3 has 15 residues. CDR1 is SNHLY, CDR2 FYNNEI, per germline. Trimming removed 4 bases from V and 4 bases from J, with 16 bases in between. CDR3 coding DNA: TGTGCCAGCAGTGGGTTTCTAGGGGGAAGCACTGAAGCTTTCTTT. Translating it yields CASSGFLGGSTEAFF.